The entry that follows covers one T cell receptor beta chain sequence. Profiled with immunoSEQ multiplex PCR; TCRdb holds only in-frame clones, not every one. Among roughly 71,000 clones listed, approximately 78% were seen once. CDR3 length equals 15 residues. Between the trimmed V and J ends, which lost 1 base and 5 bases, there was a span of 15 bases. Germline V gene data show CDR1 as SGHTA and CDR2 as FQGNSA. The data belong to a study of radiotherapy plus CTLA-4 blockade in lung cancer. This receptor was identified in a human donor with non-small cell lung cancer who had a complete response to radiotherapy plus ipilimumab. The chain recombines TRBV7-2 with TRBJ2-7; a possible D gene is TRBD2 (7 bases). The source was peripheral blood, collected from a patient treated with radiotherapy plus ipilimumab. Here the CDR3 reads CASSLEGGGINEQYF. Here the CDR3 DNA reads TGTGCCAGCAGCTTAGAAGGGGGGGGCATTAACGAGCAGTACTTC.